The present T cell receptor (beta chain) was sequenced within a study of vaccination effects on CD4 cells after COVID-19. Antigen-specific CD4+ T cells were expanded with viral peptide pools in the ViraFEST assay before sequencing. The culture ran for 9 to 11 days, and then CD4+ T cells were isolated. Every participant took two doses of the BNT162b2 or mRNA-1273 vaccine. Trimming took 4 bases from V and 13 from J, leaving 10 bases between them. The germline V gene has CDR1 KGHDR and CDR2 SFDVKD. This CDR3 has 12 residues. Clones were read by immunoSEQ multiplex PCR, and TCRdb kept only the in-frame ones, dropping some. The repertoire holds roughly 71,000 clones, about 81% seen once, with around 1.3% in the top ten. As regards this clone: Its matching antigen is unknown.

The V and J genes are TRBV24-1 and TRBJ1-6, with D unclear. This specimen consisted of CD4+ T cells from PBMCs cultured with HCoV-229E spike peptides, obtained after COVID-19 vaccination. This TCR was sampled from a human donor who received a COVID-19 vaccine. This chain's CDR3 is CATSDSLGPLHF. The CDR3 DNA reads as TGTGCCACCAGTGACTCCCTGGGGCCCCTCCACTTT.